This is a list of T cell receptor beta chains from one sample in a study of T cells after yellow fever vaccination. TCRdb passed the 5' RACE reads through MiXCR, listing each CDR3 protein once. Of 95,000 to 150,000 distinct CDR3 sequences in the sample, under 9% were seen once. Material: CD8+ T cells sorted from PBMCs, obtained on the day of the yellow fever booster vaccination. These receptor sequences come from a man younger than 35 who received the YFV17D yellow fever vaccine. CDR3s include the opening cysteine and the closing phenylalanine or tryptophan. The order of the fields is J gene, clone size, D gene, V gene, CDR3 protein, CDR3 DNA. A D gene is named only where the DNA matches it firmly. The size field is filled for only some rows; it gives once, few, many or a size class.

J: TRBJ2-3
size: few
D: TRBD2
V: TRBV7-2
CDR3: CASSLVASGGYTDTQYF
DNA: TGTGCCAGCAGCTTAGTGGCTAGCGGGGGGTACACAGATACGCAGTATTTT

J: TRBJ2-5
size: few
D: .
V: TRBV23-1
CDR3: CASKRTVIQETQYF
DNA: TGCGCCAGCAAGCGGACAGTGATCCAAGAGACCCAGTACTTC

J: TRBJ2-3
size: .
D: .
V: TRBV19
CDR3: CASSMGGAADTQYF
DNA: TGTGCCAGTAGTATGGGGGGGGCGGCAGATACGCAGTATTTT

J: TRBJ2-7
size: .
D: .
V: TRBV7-9
CDR3: CASSTTGLSYEQYF
DNA: TGTGCCAGCTCAACCACAGGACTTTCCTACGAGCAGTACTTC

J: TRBJ2-7
size: few
D: .
V: TRBV3-1
CDR3: CASSPRGGSSYEQYF
DNA: TGTGCCAGCAGCCCCCGGGGAGGAAGCTCCTACGAGCAGTACTTC

J: TRBJ2-7
size: .
D: .
V: TRBV5-6
CDR3: CASSWEDEQYF
DNA: TGTGCCAGCAGCTGGGAAGACGAGCAGTACTTC

J: TRBJ1-5
size: few
D: .
V: TRBV3-1
CDR3: CASSQEFEAGNQPQHF
DNA: TGTGCCAGCAGCCAAGAGTTCGAGGCAGGCAATCAGCCCCAGCATTTT

J: TRBJ1-2
size: .
D: .
V: TRBV7-9
CDR3: CASSLGAGSYYGYTF
DNA: TGTGCCAGCAGCTTAGGGGCAGGGTCCTACTATGGCTACACCTTC

J: TRBJ2-2
size: few
D: TRBD1
V: TRBV7-3
CDR3: CASTAGTGEIPGELFF
DNA: TGTGCCAGCACGGCCGGGACAGGGGAGATACCCGGGGAGCTGTTTTTT

J: TRBJ1-1
size: .
D: .
V: TRBV12-1
CDR3: CASSPIQGGTEAFF
DNA: TGTGCCAGCAGCCCGATACAGGGGGGCACTGAAGCTTTCTTT

J: TRBJ2-1
size: many
D: TRBD2
V: TRBV4-3
CDR3: CASSQYGTSASYNEQFF
DNA: TGCGCCAGCAGCCAGTACGGGACTAGCGCCTCCTACAATGAGCAGTTCTTC

J: TRBJ2-2
size: few
D: .
V: TRBV10-3
CDR3: CAISEQETGELFF
DNA: TGTGCCATCAGTGAGCAGGAGACCGGGGAGCTGTTTTTT

J: TRBJ2-1
size: few
D: .
V: TRBV4-3
CDR3: CASSQGGGRNNEQFF
DNA: TGCGCCAGCAGCCAAGGTGGGGGCCGGAACAATGAGCAGTTCTTC

J: TRBJ1-4
size: .
D: .
V: TRBV4-1
CDR3: CASSQDTGTNEKLFF
DNA: TGCGCCAGCAGCCAAGATACCGGGACTAATGAAAAACTGTTTTTT

J: TRBJ2-5
size: few
D: TRBD2
V: TRBV6-6
CDR3: CASSYSASGGAWQETQYF
DNA: TGTGCCAGCAGTTACTCGGCAAGCGGGGGGGCCTGGCAAGAGACCCAGTACTTC

J: TRBJ2-3
size: many
D: .
V: TRBV5-8
CDR3: CASSSPDRFSTDTQYF
DNA: TGTGCCAGCAGCTCCCCCGACAGATTCAGCACAGATACGCAGTATTTT

J: TRBJ1-1
size: .
D: .
V: TRBV4-2
CDR3: CASSQDHLPGTEAFF
DNA: TGTGCCAGCAGCCAAGATCACCTGCCGGGCACTGAAGCTTTCTTT

J: TRBJ2-4
size: .
D: TRBD1
V: TRBV24-1
CDR3: CATSDYTGQGKNIQYF
DNA: TGTGCCACCAGTGATTATACAGGACAGGGGAAAAACATTCAGTACTTC

J: TRBJ2-3
size: medium-sized
D: TRBD1
V: TRBV20-1
CDR3: CSARGDRADTQYF
DNA: TGCAGTGCTAGAGGGGACAGGGCAGATACGCAGTATTTT

J: TRBJ2-3
size: many
D: TRBD1
V: TRBV5-1
CDR3: CASSLTGTGGLADTQYF
DNA: TGCGCCAGCAGCTTGACCGGGACAGGGGGCCTGGCAGATACGCAGTATTTT

J: TRBJ2-7
size: few
D: TRBD1
V: TRBV19
CDR3: CASSLPGGYEQYF
DNA: TGTGCCAGTAGTCTTCCAGGGGGCTACGAGCAGTACTTC

J: TRBJ2-5
size: .
D: TRBD1
V: TRBV20-1
CDR3: CSARGGGQAQETQYF
DNA: TGCAGTGCTAGAGGGGGTGGACAGGCGCAAGAGACCCAGTACTTC

J: TRBJ2-3
size: .
D: .
V: TRBV20-1
CDR3: CSAPAWGSSDTQYF
DNA: TGCAGTGCCCCCGCGTGGGGTTCATCAGATACGCAGTATTTT

J: TRBJ2-1
size: .
D: .
V: TRBV6-5
CDR3: CASSYTRNNEQFF
DNA: TGTGCCAGCAGTTATACTCGGAACAATGAGCAGTTCTTC

J: TRBJ1-5
size: .
D: .
V: TRBV28
CDR3: CASSFRNIQPQHF
DNA: TGTGCCAGCAGTTTCCGGAATATTCAGCCCCAGCATTTT

J: TRBJ2-1
size: few
D: .
V: TRBV2
CDR3: CASRSLAIGTNEQLF
DNA: TGTGCCAGCAGGTCCCTAGCAATCGGTACGAATGAGCAGCTCTTC

J: TRBJ1-3
size: many
D: .
V: TRBV12-3/TRBV12-4
CDR3: CASSFGHNSGNTIYF
DNA: TGTGCCAGCAGTTTTGGGCACAACTCTGGAAACACCATATATTTT

J: TRBJ2-7
size: few
D: .
V: TRBV19
CDR3: CASSSKTAGEVYEQYF
DNA: TGTGCCAGTAGTTCAAAGACAGCCGGAGAGGTCTACGAGCAGTACTTC

J: TRBJ2-3
size: many
D: .
V: TRBV15
CDR3: CATSREGGITSPDTQYF
DNA: TGTGCCACCAGCAGAGAAGGGGGGATAACTTCCCCAGATACGCAGTATTTT

J: TRBJ2-4
size: many
D: .
V: TRBV10-1
CDR3: CASSEPLAKNIQYF
DNA: TGCGCCAGCAGTGAGCCTCTAGCCAAAAACATTCAGTACTTC

J: TRBJ2-3
size: many
D: TRBD2
V: TRBV7-2
CDR3: CASSFLAGATDTQYF
DNA: TGTGCCAGCAGCTTTCTAGCGGGGGCCACAGATACGCAGTATTTT

J: TRBJ1-1
size: .
D: .
V: TRBV6-4
CDR3: CASLQRREAFF
DNA: TGTGCCAGCCTTCAACGGCGTGAAGCTTTCTTT

J: TRBJ2-3
size: few
D: TRBD2
V: TRBV20-1
CDR3: CSARDLPSGGGGTQYF
DNA: TGCAGTGCTAGAGATCTTCCTAGCGGGGGGGGAGGTACGCAGTATTTT

J: TRBJ2-2
size: .
D: .
V: TRBV7-3
CDR3: CASSLRENTGELFF
DNA: TGTGCCAGCAGCTTAAGGGAAAACACCGGGGAGCTGTTTTTT

J: TRBJ2-7
size: few
D: .
V: TRBV12-3/TRBV12-4
CDR3: CASSFGEFYEQYF
DNA: TGTGCCAGCAGTTTTGGTGAGTTCTACGAGCAGTACTTC

J: TRBJ2-1
size: .
D: TRBD2
V: TRBV19
CDR3: CASSIVAGGLNEQFF
DNA: TGTGCCAGTAGTATAGTAGCGGGGGGACTGAATGAGCAGTTCTTC

J: TRBJ2-5
size: few
D: TRBD2
V: TRBV5-1
CDR3: CASTAAGGSGETQYF
DNA: TGCGCCAGCACCGCGGCGGGAGGGAGCGGGGAGACCCAGTACTTC

J: TRBJ1-2
size: few
D: .
V: TRBV27
CDR3: CASSLRQFYGYTF
DNA: TGTGCCAGCAGTTTAAGGCAGTTCTATGGCTACACCTTC

J: TRBJ2-5
size: few
D: TRBD2
V: TRBV3-1
CDR3: CASSQDGGLAGGPKETQYF
DNA: TGTGCCAGCAGCCAAGACGGGGGACTAGCGGGGGGGCCCAAGGAGACCCAGTACTTC

J: TRBJ2-2
size: .
D: TRBD1
V: TRBV7-9
CDR3: CASSPRAVGTGITGELFF
DNA: TGTGCCAGCAGCCCGCGAGCAGTCGGGACAGGGATTACCGGGGAGCTGTTTTTT

J: TRBJ2-5
size: .
D: .
V: TRBV12-3/TRBV12-4
CDR3: CASSPTGFQGTQYF
DNA: TGTGCCAGCAGCCCGACCGGATTTCAAGGGACCCAGTACTTC

J: TRBJ2-1
size: .
D: TRBD2
V: TRBV6-5
CDR3: CASSSGLADYNEQFF
DNA: TGTGCCAGCAGTTCGGGACTAGCGGACTACAATGAGCAGTTCTTC